The clone carrying this TCR beta chain appeared many times. The target antigen is unknown. This record comes from a study of T cells in Graves' hyperthyroidism and ophthalmopathy. Overall study: Before any treatment, at initial diagnosis, peripheral blood was collected. Regarding the study as a whole: In the blood, most expanded thyroid clonotypes above 0.001 appeared as well. Patients with ophthalmopathy were separated from those with stable hyperthyroidism by a 13 V-J model.

Isolation of PBMCs was performed on 8.5 to 10 ml fresh peripheral blood. Trimming took 4 bases from V and 5 from J; bases not matched to a gene: 9. Germline V CDR1 and CDR2: SGHKS, YYEKEE (reference sequence). The CDR3 has 14 residues. Amplification targeted TCR beta CDR3 regions from RNA transcripts. Using the HTBI primer set, a first-round RT-PCR was run on the TCR CDR3. MiXCR, run by TCRdb on the multiplex PCR reads, gives a single entry per CDR3 protein. The sample carries approximately 380,000 distinct CDR3 sequences, 11% to 15% recorded once. This TCR came from a man aged 50-60 years with Graves' ophthalmopathy. The sequenced sample was blood. The chain is built from TRBV5-5 and TRBJ2-7; 7 nucleotides line up with TRBD2. The chain's CDR3 is CASSPSLGRDEQYF. The CDR3 DNA reads TGTGCCAGCAGCCCTAGCTTGGGGAGGGACGAGCAGTACTTC. The full variable domain, in which reference TRBV5-5 and TRBJ2-7 provide the parts outside the CDR3, is DAGVTQSPTHLIKTRGQQVTLRCSPISGHKSVSWYQQVLGQGPQFIFQYYEKEERGRGNFPDRFSARQFPNYSSELNVNALLLGDSALYLCASSPSLGRDEQYFGPGTRLTVT.